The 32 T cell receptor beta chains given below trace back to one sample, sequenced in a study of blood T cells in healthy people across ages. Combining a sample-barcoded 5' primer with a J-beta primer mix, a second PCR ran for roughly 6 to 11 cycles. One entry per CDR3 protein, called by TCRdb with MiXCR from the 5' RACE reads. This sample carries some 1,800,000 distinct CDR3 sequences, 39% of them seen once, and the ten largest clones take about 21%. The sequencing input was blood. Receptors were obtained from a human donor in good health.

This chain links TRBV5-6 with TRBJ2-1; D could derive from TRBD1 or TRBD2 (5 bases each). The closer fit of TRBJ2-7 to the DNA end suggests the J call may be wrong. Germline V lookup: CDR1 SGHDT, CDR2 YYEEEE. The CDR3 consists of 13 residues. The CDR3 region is CASNRGRTYEQYF. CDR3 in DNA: TGTGCCAGCAACCGGGGACGGACTTACGAGCAGTACTTC.

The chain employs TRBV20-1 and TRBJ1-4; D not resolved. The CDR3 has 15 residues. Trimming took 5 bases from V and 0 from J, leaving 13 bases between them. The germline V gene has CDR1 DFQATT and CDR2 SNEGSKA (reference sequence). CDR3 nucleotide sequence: TGCAGTGCTGGTCGCGCAGATCCAACTAATGAAAAACTGTTTTTT. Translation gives CSAGRADPTNEKLFF.

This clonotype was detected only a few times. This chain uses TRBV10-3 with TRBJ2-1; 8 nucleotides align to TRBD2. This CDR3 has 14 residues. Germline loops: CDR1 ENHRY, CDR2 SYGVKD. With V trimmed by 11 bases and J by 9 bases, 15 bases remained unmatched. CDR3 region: CASGGLLSGGEQFF. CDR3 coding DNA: TGTGCCTCGGGGGGGCTGCTCTCTGGTGGTGAGCAGTTCTTC.

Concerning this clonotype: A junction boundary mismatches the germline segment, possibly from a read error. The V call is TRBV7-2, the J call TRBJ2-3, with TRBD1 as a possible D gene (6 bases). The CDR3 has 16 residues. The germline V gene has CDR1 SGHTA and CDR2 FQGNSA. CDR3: CVSSLGWDTSTDTQYF. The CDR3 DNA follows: TGTGTCAGCAGCTTAGGGTGGGACACCAGCACAGATACGCAGTATTTT.

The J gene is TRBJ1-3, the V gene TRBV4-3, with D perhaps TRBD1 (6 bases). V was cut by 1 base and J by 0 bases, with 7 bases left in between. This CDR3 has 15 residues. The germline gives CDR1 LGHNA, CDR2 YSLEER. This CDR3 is CASSQGQASGNTIYF. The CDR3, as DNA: TGCGCCAGCAGCCAAGGACAGGCCTCTGGAAACACCATATATTTT.

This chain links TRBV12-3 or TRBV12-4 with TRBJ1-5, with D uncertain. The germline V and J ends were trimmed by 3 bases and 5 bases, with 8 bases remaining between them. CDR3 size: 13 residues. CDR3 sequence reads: CASSFGSYQPQHF. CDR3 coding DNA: TGTGCCAGCAGTTTTGGCAGTTATCAGCCCCAGCATTTT.

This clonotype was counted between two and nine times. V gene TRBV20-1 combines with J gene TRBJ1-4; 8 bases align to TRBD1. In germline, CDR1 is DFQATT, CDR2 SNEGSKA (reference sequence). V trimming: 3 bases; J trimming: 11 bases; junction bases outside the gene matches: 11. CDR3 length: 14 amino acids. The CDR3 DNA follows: TGCAGTGCTAGTAGGGGACAGGCTCCCGCGAAACTGTTTTTT. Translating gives CSASRGQAPAKLFF.

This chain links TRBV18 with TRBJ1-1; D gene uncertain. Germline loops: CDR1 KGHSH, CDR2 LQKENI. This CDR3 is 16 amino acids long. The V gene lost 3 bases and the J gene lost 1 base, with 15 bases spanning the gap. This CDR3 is CASSPRILTENTEAFF. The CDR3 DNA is TGTGCCAGCTCACCGCGGATACTAACGGAGAACACTGAAGCTTTCTTT.

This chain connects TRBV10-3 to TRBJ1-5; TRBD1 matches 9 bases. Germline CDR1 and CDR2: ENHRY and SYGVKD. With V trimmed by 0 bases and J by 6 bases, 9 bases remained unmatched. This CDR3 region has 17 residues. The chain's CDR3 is CAISESIGDRAFQPQHF. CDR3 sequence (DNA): TGTGCCATCAGTGAGTCCATAGGGGACAGGGCCTTTCAGCCCCAGCATTTT.

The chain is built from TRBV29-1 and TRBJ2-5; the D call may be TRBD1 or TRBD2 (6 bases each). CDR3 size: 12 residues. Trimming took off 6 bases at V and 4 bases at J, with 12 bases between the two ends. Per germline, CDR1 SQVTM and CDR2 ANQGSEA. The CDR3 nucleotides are TGCAGCGTCGGGGGCCGGAGAGAGACCCAGTACTTC. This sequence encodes CSVGGRRETQYF.

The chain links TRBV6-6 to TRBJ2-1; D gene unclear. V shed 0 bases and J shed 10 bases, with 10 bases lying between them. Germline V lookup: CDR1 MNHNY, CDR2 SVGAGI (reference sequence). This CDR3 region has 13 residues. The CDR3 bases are TGTGCCAGCAGTTACTCGCTGATGCGCGAGCAGTTCTTC. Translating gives CASSYSLMREQFF.

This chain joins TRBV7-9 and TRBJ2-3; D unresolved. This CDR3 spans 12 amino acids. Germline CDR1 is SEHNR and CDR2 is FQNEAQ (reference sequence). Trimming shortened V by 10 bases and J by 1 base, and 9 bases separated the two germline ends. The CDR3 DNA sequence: TGTGCCACTCAGTATGGCACAGATACGCAGTATTTT. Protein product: CATQYGTDTQYF.

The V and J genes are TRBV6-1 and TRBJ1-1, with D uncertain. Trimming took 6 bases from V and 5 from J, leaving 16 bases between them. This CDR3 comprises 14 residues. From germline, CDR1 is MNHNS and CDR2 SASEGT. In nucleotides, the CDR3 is TGTGCCAGCAGCGTAGAGCCCGGCGTTACTGAAGCTTTCTTT. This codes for CASSVEPGVTEAFF.

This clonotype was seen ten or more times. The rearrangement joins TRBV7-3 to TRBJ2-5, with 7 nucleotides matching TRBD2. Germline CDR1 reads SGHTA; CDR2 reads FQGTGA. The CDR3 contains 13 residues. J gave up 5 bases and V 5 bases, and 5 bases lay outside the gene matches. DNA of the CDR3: TGTGCCAGCAGCCGGGACTATGCCGAGACCCAGTACTTC. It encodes CASSRDYAETQYF.

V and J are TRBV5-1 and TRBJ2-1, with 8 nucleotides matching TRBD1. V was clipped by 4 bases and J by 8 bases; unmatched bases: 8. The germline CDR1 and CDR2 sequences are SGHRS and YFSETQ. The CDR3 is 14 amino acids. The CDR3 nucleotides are TGCGCCAGCAGCGACACTTCAGGGGGCGATGAGCAGTTCTTC. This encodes CASSDTSGGDEQFF.

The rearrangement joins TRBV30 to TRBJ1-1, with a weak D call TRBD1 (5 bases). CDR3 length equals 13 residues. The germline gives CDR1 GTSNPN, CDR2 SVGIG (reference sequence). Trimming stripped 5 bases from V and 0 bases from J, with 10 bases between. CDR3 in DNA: TGTGCCTGGCAAAGGGGCATGAACACTGAAGCTTTCTTT. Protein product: CAWQRGMNTEAFF.

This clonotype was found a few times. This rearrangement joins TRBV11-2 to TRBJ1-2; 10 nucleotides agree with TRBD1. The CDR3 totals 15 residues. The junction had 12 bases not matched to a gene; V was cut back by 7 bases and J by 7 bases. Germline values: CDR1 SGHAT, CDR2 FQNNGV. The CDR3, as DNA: TGTGCCAGCACCCCTCAAAGACAGGGGGCGGCTGGCTACACCTTC. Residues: CASTPQRQGAAGYTF.

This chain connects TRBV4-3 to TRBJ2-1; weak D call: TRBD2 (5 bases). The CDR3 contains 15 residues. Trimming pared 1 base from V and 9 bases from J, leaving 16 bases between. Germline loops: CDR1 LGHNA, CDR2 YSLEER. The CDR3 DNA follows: TGCGCCAGCAGCCAAGTGAGATCGGGGTCGGGTGAGCAGTTCTTC. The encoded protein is CASSQVRSGSGEQFF.

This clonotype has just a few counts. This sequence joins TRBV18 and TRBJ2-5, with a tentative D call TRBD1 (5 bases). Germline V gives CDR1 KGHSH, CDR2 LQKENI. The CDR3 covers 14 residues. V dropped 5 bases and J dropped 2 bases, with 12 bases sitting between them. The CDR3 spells CASSAARGQETQYF. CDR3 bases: TGTGCCAGCTCAGCCGCAAGGGGACAAGAGACCCAGTACTTC.

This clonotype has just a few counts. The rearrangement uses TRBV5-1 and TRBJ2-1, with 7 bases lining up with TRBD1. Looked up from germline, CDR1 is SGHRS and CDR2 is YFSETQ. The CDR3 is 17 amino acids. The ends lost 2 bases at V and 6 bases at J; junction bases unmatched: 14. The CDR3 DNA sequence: TGCGCCAGCAGCTTCCGCGCTGGGGACAGTGGCCCCAATGAGCAGTTCTTC. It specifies CASSFRAGDSGPNEQFF.

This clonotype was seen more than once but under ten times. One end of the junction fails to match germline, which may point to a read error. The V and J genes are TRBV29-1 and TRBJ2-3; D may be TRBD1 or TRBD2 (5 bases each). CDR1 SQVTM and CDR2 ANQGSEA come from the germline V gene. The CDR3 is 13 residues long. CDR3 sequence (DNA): TGTAGCGTGCGTAGGACACCTAGAGATACGCAGTATTTT. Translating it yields CSVRRTPRDTQYF.

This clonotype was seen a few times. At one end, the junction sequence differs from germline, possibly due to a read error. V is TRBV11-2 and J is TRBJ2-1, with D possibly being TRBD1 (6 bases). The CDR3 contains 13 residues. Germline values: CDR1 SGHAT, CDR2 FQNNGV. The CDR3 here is CASSLDRSNEQFF. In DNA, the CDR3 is TGTGCCAGCAGTTTAGACAGGAGCAATGAGCAGTTCTTC.

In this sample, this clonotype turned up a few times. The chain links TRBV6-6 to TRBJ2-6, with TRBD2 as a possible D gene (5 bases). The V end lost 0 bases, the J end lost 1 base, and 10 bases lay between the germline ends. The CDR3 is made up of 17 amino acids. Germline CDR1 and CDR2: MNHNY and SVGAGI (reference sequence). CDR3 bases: TGTGCCAGCAGTTACTCGAAGGGCGGGTCTGGGGCCAACGTCCTGACTTTC. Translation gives CASSYSKGGSGANVLTF.

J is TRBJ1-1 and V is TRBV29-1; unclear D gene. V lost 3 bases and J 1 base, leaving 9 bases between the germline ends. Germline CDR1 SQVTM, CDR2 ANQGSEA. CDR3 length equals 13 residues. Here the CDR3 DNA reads TGCAGCGTTGAGAGTCCACGGAACACTGAAGCTTTCTTT. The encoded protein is CSVESPRNTEAFF. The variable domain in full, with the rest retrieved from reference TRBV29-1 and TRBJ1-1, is SAVISQKPSRDICQRGTSLTIQCQVDSQVTMMFWYRQQPGQSLTLIATANQGSEATYESGFVIDKFPISRPNLTFSTLTVSNMSPEDSSIYLCSVESPRNTEAFFGQGTRLTVV.

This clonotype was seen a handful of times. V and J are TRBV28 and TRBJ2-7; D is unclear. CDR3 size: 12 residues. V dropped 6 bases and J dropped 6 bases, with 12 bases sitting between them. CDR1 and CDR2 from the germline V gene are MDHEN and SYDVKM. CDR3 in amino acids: CASRLHGSEQYF. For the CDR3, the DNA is TGTGCCAGCAGACTTCACGGATCCGAGCAGTACTTC.

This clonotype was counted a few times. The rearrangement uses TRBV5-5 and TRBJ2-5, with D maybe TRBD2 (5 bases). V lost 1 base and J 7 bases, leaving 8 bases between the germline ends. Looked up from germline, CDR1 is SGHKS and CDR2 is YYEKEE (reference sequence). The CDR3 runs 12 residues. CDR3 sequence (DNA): TGTGCCAGCAGCTTGTTGGGGAGGACCCAGTACTTC. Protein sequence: CASSLLGRTQYF.

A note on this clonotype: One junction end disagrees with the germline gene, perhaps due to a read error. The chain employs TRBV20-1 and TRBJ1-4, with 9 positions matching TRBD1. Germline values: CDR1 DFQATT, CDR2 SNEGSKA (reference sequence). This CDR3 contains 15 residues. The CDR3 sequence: CSATGTGTTNEKRFF. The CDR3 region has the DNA TGCAGTGCAACCGGGACAGGGACCACTAATGAAAAACGGTTTTTT.

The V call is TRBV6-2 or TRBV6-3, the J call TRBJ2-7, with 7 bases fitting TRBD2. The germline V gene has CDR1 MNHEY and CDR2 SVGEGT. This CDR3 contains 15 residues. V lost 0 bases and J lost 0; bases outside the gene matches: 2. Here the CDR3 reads CASSYSRGSSYEQYF. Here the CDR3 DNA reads TGTGCCAGCAGTTACTCGCGGGGGAGCTCCTACGAGCAGTACTTC.

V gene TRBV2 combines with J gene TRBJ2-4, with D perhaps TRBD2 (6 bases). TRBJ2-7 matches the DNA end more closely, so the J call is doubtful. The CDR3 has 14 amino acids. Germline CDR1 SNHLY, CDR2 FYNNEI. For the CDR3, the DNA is TGTGCCAACACTTCCAGAACAGGAGGGTACGAGCAGTACTTC. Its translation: CANTSRTGGYEQYF.

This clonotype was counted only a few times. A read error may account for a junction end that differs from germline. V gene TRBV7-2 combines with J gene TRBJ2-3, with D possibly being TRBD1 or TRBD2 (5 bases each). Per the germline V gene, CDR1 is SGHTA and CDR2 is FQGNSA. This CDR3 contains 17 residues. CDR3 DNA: TGTGCCAGCAGCCGCGCCGCGACCGGGACCCCCACAGATACACAGTATTTT. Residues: CASSRAATGTPTDTQYF.

CDR3 residues: CASSSAGTGGNEQFF. CDR3 in DNA: TGTGCCAGCAGTTCCGCCGGGACAGGGGGAAATGAGCAGTTCTTC. The V gene is TRBV12-3 or TRBV12-4, the J gene TRBJ2-1, with 11 bases lining up with TRBD1. CDR3 length: 15 residues. V shed 4 bases, J shed 7 bases, and the junction held 6 bases outside the gene matches.

CDR3 DNA: TGTGCCAGCAATTCGAGGAGGGGTTCCGAGCAGTACTTC. This gives the protein CASNSRRGSEQYF. The rearrangement uses TRBV7-8 and TRBJ2-7, with a tentative D call TRBD2 (6 bases). Germline V lookup: CDR1 SGHVS, CDR2 FQNEAQ. The V end was cut by 7 bases, the J end by 6 bases, with 16 bases between. The CDR3 is made up of 13 amino acids.